A single sample gave rise to the 14 T cell receptor beta chains below, sequenced in a study of shared clonotypes between healthy human individuals. The data were produced by immunoSEQ multiplex PCR, yet TCRdb's version contains in-frame clones alone and is incomplete. In the table there are roughly 640,000 clones, less than 85% of which are singletons. Sequences were obtained from memory CD4+ T cells sorted from blood. Subset noted: CD45RA-negative fraction. The receptors originated from a woman aged 25 to 45 in good health.

The V and J genes are TRBV5-1 and TRBJ2-5, with 8 bases that match TRBD1. CDR3 size: 13 residues. V lost 4 bases, J lost 5 bases, and 4 bases stayed unmatched. CDR1 and CDR2 (germline): SGHRS, YFSETQ. CDR3 amino acids: CASSKGDRETQYF. In DNA, the CDR3 is TGCGCCAGCAGCAAAGGGGACAGGGAGACCCAGTACTTC.

This chain links TRBV11-2 with TRBJ2-7; D perhaps matches TRBD2 (7 bases). Germline CDR1 and CDR2: SGHAT and FQNNGV. This CDR3 has 15 residues. V was pared by 5 bases and J by 1 base, with 15 bases between. CDR3 protein: CASSLNRGASYEQYF. The DNA of the CDR3 is TGTGCCAGCAGCCTGAATCGGGGGGCTTCCTACGAGCAGTACTTC.

This clone was recorded only once. The CDR3 loop is CASSFGGAGSYEQYF. Here the CDR3 DNA reads TGTGCCAGCAGCTTTGGGGGCGCGGGATCCTACGAGCAGTACTTC. The gene calls are TRBV7-9 and TRBJ2-7; D is tentatively TRBD1 or TRBD2 (6 bases each). The CDR3 is 15 amino acids. Trimming left V 3 bases short and J 1 base short, with 13 bases between. Germline CDR1 is SEHNR and CDR2 is FQNEAQ (reference sequence). Complete variable domain (other parts from reference TRBV7-9 and TRBJ2-7): DTGVSQNPRHKITKRGQNVTFRCDPISEHNRLYWYRQTLGQGPEFLTYFQNEAQLEKSRLLSDRFSAERPKGSFSTLEIQRTEQGDSAMYLCASSFGGAGSYEQYFGPGTRLTVT.

This sequence joins TRBV16 and TRBJ2-1; D might be TRBD2 (6 bases). Germline V gene data show CDR1 as KGHSY and CDR2 as FQNENV. The V gene lost 3 bases and the J gene lost 0 bases, with 12 bases spanning the gap. CDR3 length: 16 amino acids. CDR3 amino acids: CASSHSTDYSYNEQFF. CDR3 DNA sequence: TGTGCCAGCAGCCATAGCACGGACTACTCCTACAATGAGCAGTTCTTC.

The gene calls are TRBV19 and TRBJ2-7; D might be TRBD1 or TRBD2, each matching 5 bases. The CDR3 is made up of 14 amino acids. Between the trimmed V and J ends, which lost 3 bases and 1 base, there was a span of 10 bases. The germline CDR1 and CDR2 sequences are LNHDA and SQIVND (reference sequence). CDR3 nucleotide sequence: TGTGCCAGTAGTATCCCAGGGACGTCCTACGAGCAGTACTTC. It translates to CASSIPGTSYEQYF.

This clone occurred a few times. V is TRBV6-1 and J is TRBJ1-1, with D perhaps matching TRBD1 (5 bases). The germline gives CDR1 MNHNS, CDR2 SASEGT. Trimming removed 4 bases from V and 0 bases from J, with 9 bases in between. The CDR3 runs 14 residues. The CDR3 DNA sequence: TGTGCCAGCAGTGTAGTCAGGGTGAACACTGAAGCTTTCTTT. Protein: CASSVVRVNTEAFF.

This clone was recorded once. This chain links TRBV19 with TRBJ2-2, with a tentative D call TRBD1 (5 bases). V shed 10 bases and J shed 8 bases, with 23 bases lying between them. The CDR3 length is 15 residues. The V gene's germline CDR1 is LNHDA and CDR2 SQIVND (reference sequence). DNA of the CDR3: TGTGCCACCTCCTTGGGGCTACCGTTAAGAGGGGAGCTGTTTTTT. It specifies CATSLGLPLRGELFF.

The table lists this clone with a count of one. V usage is TRBV4-1 and J usage is TRBJ2-7; the match to TRBD1 covers 10 bases. The junction had 3 bases not matched to a gene; V was cut back by 4 bases and J by 6 bases. The CDR3 length is 13 residues. Germline assignment: CDR1 MGHRA and CDR2 YSYEKL. The CDR3 sequence is CASSPDRGREQYF. For the CDR3, the DNA is TGCGCCAGCAGCCCAGACAGGGGGCGCGAGCAGTACTTC.

This chain joins TRBV28 and TRBJ2-7; D not certain. V lost 6 bases to trimming and J lost 5 bases, with 14 bases between them. CDR1 is MDHEN, CDR2 SYDVKM, per germline. The CDR3 spans 13 residues. The CDR3 region has the DNA TGTGCCAGCAGGGGGTGGAAAGTCCACGAGCAGTACTTC. It translates to CASRGWKVHEQYF.

The chain employs TRBV28 and TRBJ1-2; TRBD1 agrees at 7 bases. The CDR3 consists of 13 residues. CDR1 and CDR2 from the germline V gene are MDHEN and SYDVKM. The V segment lost 7 bases and the J segment 3 bases; nucleotides outside the gene matches: 5. DNA of the CDR3: TGTGCCAGCACCACGACAGGGTACTATGGCTACACCTTC. It encodes CASTTTGYYGYTF.

The chain recombines TRBV5-4 with TRBJ2-5, with 8 bases aligning to TRBD1. CDR3 size: 15 residues. Germline assignment: CDR1 SGHNT and CDR2 YYREEE (reference sequence). The junction had 6 bases not matched to a gene; V was cut back by 0 bases and J by 5 bases. CDR3 coding DNA: TGTGCCAGCAGCTTGGGGGACAGGATTGTTGAGACCCAGTACTTC. It specifies CASSLGDRIVETQYF.

V gene TRBV7-9 combines with J gene TRBJ2-2; no firm D call. Germline CDR1 is SEHNR and CDR2 is FQNEAQ (reference sequence). V shed 6 bases and J shed 1 base, with 12 bases lying between them. The CDR3 is 15 residues long. The CDR3 loop is CASSPKERNTGELFF. Here the CDR3 DNA reads TGTGCCAGCAGTCCCAAAGAGAGGAACACCGGGGAGCTGTTTTTT.

The chain carries TRBV25-1 and TRBJ1-1; D is possibly TRBD1 (5 bases). Trimming left V 4 bases short and J 3 bases short, with 9 bases between. Per germline, CDR1 MGHDK and CDR2 SYGVNS. The CDR3 is 13 amino acids. The CDR3 region is CASSADRDTEAFF. The CDR3 nucleotides are TGTGCCAGCAGTGCCGACAGAGACACTGAAGCTTTCTTT.

The chain is built from TRBV30 and TRBJ2-5; the D gene could be TRBD1 or TRBD2 (5 bases each). The length of the CDR3 is 12 residues. V was clipped by 3 bases and J by 5 bases, with 10 bases between them. Looked up from germline, CDR1 is GTSNPN and CDR2 is SVGIG (reference sequence). The CDR3 sequence is CAWRGWGETQYF. Here the CDR3 DNA reads TGTGCCTGGAGGGGTTGGGGGGAGACCCAGTACTTC.